The rows below give T cell receptor beta chains drawn from one sample of a study of cytomegalovirus exposure and HLA in healthy donors. This table comes from immunoSEQ multiplex PCR, and its TCRdb copy is limited to in-frame clones, with some not included. The repertoire shows fewer than 70,000 clones; the top ten hold less than 4%. The sample was PBMCs. All receptors derive from a woman between 18 and 29 years old in good health and CMV-seronegative. Each CDR3 is given with its conserved first and last residue. The D gene is left open where the match is weak.

cdr3_length j_call d_call v_call cdr3_nt cdr3_aa
15 TRBJ2-2 TRBD2 TRBV5-1 TGCGCCAGCAGCCCCGGGGGGACGAACACCGGGGAGCTGTTTTTT CASSPGGTNTGELFF
14 TRBJ1-1 . TRBV5-1 TGCGCCAGCAGCGTGGACAGTCGGAACACTGAAGCTTTCTTT CASSVDSRNTEAFF
13 TRBJ1-1 . TRBV5-1 TGCGCCAGCAGCTTGGCAGGGTCCGTTGAAGCTTTCTTT CASSLAGSVEAFF
13 TRBJ1-1 . TRBV6-7 TGTGCCAGCACTACCTATGGGAACACTGAAGCTTTCTTT CASTTYGNTEAFF
15 TRBJ1-2 TRBD1 TRBV2 TGTGCCAGCAGTGAACAGGGGGCCATAGTAACCGGCTACACCTTC CASSEQGAIVTGYTF
11 TRBJ1-1 . TRBV2 TGTGCCAGCAGTCCCCGGGTAAAGGCTTTCTTT CASSPRVKAFF
16 TRBJ2-7 . TRBV4-2 TGTGCCAGCAGCCAAGCCCGTTGGGCTGGCGCCTACGAGCAGTACTTC CASSQARWAGAYEQYF
13 TRBJ2-3 . TRBV18 TGTGCCAGCTCACCTCGGTCCGCAGGTACGCAGTATTTT CASSPRSAGTQYF
14 TRBJ2-7 TRBD1 TRBV5-6 TGTGCCAGCAGCTGGGGACAGGGACGCTACGAGCAGTACTTC CASSWGQGRYEQYF
14 TRBJ1-3 . TRBV6-1 TGTGCCAGCAGTGAAGCGGGCCATGGAAACACCATATATTTT CASSEAGHGNTIYF
12 TRBJ1-1 . TRBV2 TGTGCCAGCAGACAGGGTGGGACTGAAGCTTTCTTT CASRQGGTEAFF
14 TRBJ1-5 . TRBV2 TGTGCCAGCAGTGAACGACAGGTACGTCAGCCCCAGCATTTT CASSERQVRQPQHF
12 TRBJ1-2 TRBD1 TRBV29-1 TGCAGCGTTGGGGGACAGGACTATGGCTACACCTTC CSVGGQDYGYTF
12 TRBJ2-3 . TRBV7-3 TGTGCCAGCAGCTTCATTGCAGATACGCAGTATTTT CASSFIADTQYF
15 TRBJ2-7 TRBD1 TRBV28 TGTGCCAGCAGTTTCGGGACAGGGGGCCTACTGGCGCAGTACTTC CASSFGTGGLLAQYF
16 TRBJ2-2 . TRBV18 TGTGCCAGCTCACCAGACGGGACAAGATCAACCGGGGAGCTGTTTTTT CASSPDGTRSTGELFF
14 TRBJ1-5 . TRBV18 TGTGCCAGCTCACCTGGGGAAGGGAGGCAGCACCAGCATTTT CASSPGEGRQHQHF
16 TRBJ1-2 TRBD1 TRBV5-1 TGCGCCAGCAGCTTGAGATCAGGGGGCGCGGACTATGGCTACACCTTC CASSLRSGGADYGYTF
15 TRBJ2-7 . TRBV18 TGTGCCAGCTCACCATGGCAGGGTGGCGTATACGAGCAGTACTTC CASSPWQGGVYEQYF